This T cell receptor beta chain derives from a study of human T cells and chemical hapten exposure. Time point defined: pre-sensitization, week 0. The treatment here: therapeutic diphenylcyclopropenone sensitization with weekly scalp DPC. Study-wide findings and caveats: Alopecia was present in the donors, so their immune response may differ from healthy people's.

The germline V gene encodes CDR1 SGHTA and CDR2 FQGNSA. The CDR3 loop spans 12 amino acids. With 6 bases removed from V and 6 bases from J, the gap between germline ends came to 10 bases. TCRdb re-called the RACE reads through MiXCR, storing one row per CDR3 protein. The sample consists of about 92,000 distinct CDR3 sequences, 8% to 10% of them appearing once. Regarding this clonotype: The antigen is unknown.

V and J are TRBV7-2 and TRBJ2-3, with D perhaps matching TRBD2 (5 bases). The sequence was collected from a woman in her 40s with alopecia areata. Some clones in this sample may be carry-over from other donors' samples. The sequences come from whole blood, collected in connection with sensitization to the hapten diphenylcyclopropenone (DPC). The CDR3: CASRPSGDTQYF. In DNA, the CDR3 is TGTGCCAGCAGACCCAGCGGCGATACGCAGTATTTT.